This entry lists 6 T cell receptor beta chains sequenced from one sample in a study of T-cell reconstitution after alpha-beta-depleted transplantation in children (dated by TCRdb to about 2016). Library generation was performed with PCR. TCRdb names Illumina HiSeq 2500 as the instrument used. TCR library preparation used molecular barcoding, with unique molecular identifiers applied to normalize quantification of the TCRbeta repertoire. TCRdb took the public reads, trimmed them with fastp at Q25, ran MiXCR for clone calling and kept in-frame beta chains. Rows matching on CDR3 protein sequence are summarized as one entry with the most common DNA and genes. Across this sample there are more than 150,000 distinct CDR3 sequences, with around 7% seen only once. 3% of the sample rests with the top ten. The starting material was PBMCs from the stem cell graft donor, obtained from the stem cell graft. These receptors all stem from a human donor who donated a stem cell graft to a child with Wiskott-Aldrich syndrome.

This clonotype was detected many times. J is TRBJ2-1 and V is TRBV20-1, with 8 nucleotides matching TRBD2. After removal of 6 bases from V and 8 bases from J, the junction contained 12 bases not matched to a gene. The CDR3 totals 14 residues. Germline loops: CDR1 DFQATT, CDR2 SNEGSKA (reference sequence). The CDR3, as DNA: TGCAGTGCCGACTGGACTAGCCGAGGCGATGAGCAGTTCTTC. This sequence encodes CSADWTSRGDEQFF.

At least ten counts were recorded for this clonotype. The genes are TRBV7-8 and TRBJ2-7; weak D call: TRBD1 (6 bases). CDR1 SGHVS and CDR2 FQNEAQ come from the germline V gene. The CDR3 sequence is 15 residues long. Trimming cost V 5 bases and J 3 bases, with 17 bases left between them. The CDR3 loop reads CASSAFTGQIYEQYF. CDR3 bases: TGTGCCAGCAGCGCCTTTACAGGGCAAATCTACGAGCAGTACTTC. Looking up the rest from reference TRBV7-8 and TRBJ2-7 gives the full variable domain: GAGVSQSPRYKVAKRGQDVALRCDPISGHVSLFWYQQALGQGPEFLTYFQNEAQLDKSGLPSDRFFAERPEGSVSTLKIQRTQQEDSAVYLCASSAFTGQIYEQYFGPGTRLTVT.

Many counts were recorded for this clonotype. The J gene is TRBJ2-7, the V gene TRBV5-1, with 9 bases lining up with TRBD2. J was trimmed by 0 bases and V by 2 bases; bases with no gene match: 6. CDR3 length: 16 amino acids. Looked up from germline, CDR1 is SGHRS and CDR2 is YFSETQ. This CDR3 is CASSFRQRGASYEQYF. CDR3 nucleotide sequence: TGCGCCAGCAGCTTTAGGCAGCGGGGGGCCTCCTACGAGCAGTACTTC.

There are many counts of this clonotype. CDR3 in DNA: TGTGCCAGCAGCGTGGGAAGCGGGAGGTCCTACAATGAGCAGTTCTTC. This translates into CASSVGSGRSYNEQFF. This rearrangement joins TRBV9 to TRBJ2-1, with 9 positions matching TRBD2. Trimming at V came to 2 bases and at J to 1 base, leaving 4 bases not matched to a gene. CDR1 SGDLS and CDR2 YYNGEE come from the germline V gene. The CDR3 totals 16 residues.

This clonotype occurred a few times. The genes are TRBV7-7 and TRBJ2-2; TRBD1 matches 11 bases. CDR3 length: 19 amino acids. Germline assignment: CDR1 SSHAT and CDR2 FNYEAQ (reference sequence). The V and J ends lost 6 bases and 0 bases, in that order; junction bases with no gene match: 12. CDR3: CASSPTPGQGGANTGELFF. CDR3 bases: TGTGCCAGCAGTCCTACACCGGGACAGGGGGGTGCGAACACCGGGGAGCTGTTTTTT.

This clonotype was seen ten or more times. This chain uses TRBV12-3 or TRBV12-4 with TRBJ2-7; 7 bases match TRBD1. This CDR3 is 14 amino acids long. Trimming took 0 bases from V and 5 from J; bases not matched to a gene: 4. CDR3 sequence reads: CASSLAGGVHEQYF. DNA of the CDR3: TGTGCCAGCAGTTTAGCAGGGGGCGTCCACGAGCAGTACTTC.